This T cell receptor beta chain is drawn from a study of cytomegalovirus exposure and HLA in healthy donors. Study-level background: Previous work identified 90 million to 130 million unique TCR beta sequences from about 200 million T cells. Whole-study findings and limits: There were around 160 TCR beta chains listed as cytomegalovirus-associated. A later analysis found common viral pathogens apparently linked to several of the most significant clusters. Reported performance of the classifier showed diagnosis of cytomegalovirus status with high specificity and sensitivity.

Of note for this clone: Its antigen is undetermined.

Amplification used 60 Vbeta primers and 13 Jbeta primers. Data came from immunoSEQ multiplex PCR; TCRdb stores just in-frame clones and leaves some out. Seen here are about 220,000 clones, approximately 80% observed once, and the top ten hold roughly 0.66%. This CDR3 comprises 14 residues. CDR1 and CDR2 (germline): LGHNA, YNFKEQ. Trimming removed 0 bases from V and 7 bases from J, with 11 bases in between. The sequencing input was PBMCs. The rearrangement uses TRBV4-2 and TRBJ2-3; possible D gene TRBD2, 5 bases. The source of this sequence is a boy aged 2 to 9 in good health and CMV-seronegative. CDR3 protein: CASSQDKLVNTQYF. CDR3 DNA sequence: TGTGCCAGCAGCCAAGATAAACTAGTCAATACGCAGTATTTT.